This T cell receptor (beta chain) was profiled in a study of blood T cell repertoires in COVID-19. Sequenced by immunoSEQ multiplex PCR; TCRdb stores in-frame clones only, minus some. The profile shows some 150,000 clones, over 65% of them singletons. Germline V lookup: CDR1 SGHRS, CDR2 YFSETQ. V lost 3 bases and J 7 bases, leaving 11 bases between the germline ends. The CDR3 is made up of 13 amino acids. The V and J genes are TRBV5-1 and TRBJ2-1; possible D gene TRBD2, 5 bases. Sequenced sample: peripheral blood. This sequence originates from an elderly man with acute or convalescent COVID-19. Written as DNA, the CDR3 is TGCGCCAGCAGCTCCCCGGGGAAGAATGAGCAGTTCTTC. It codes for CASSSPGKNEQFF. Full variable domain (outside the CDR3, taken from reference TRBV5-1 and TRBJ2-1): KAGVTQTPRYLIKTRGQQVTLSCSPISGHRSVSWYQQTPGQGLQFLFEYFSETQRNKGNFPGRFSGRQFSNSRSEMNVSTLELGDSALYLCASSSPGKNEQFFGPGTRLTVL.